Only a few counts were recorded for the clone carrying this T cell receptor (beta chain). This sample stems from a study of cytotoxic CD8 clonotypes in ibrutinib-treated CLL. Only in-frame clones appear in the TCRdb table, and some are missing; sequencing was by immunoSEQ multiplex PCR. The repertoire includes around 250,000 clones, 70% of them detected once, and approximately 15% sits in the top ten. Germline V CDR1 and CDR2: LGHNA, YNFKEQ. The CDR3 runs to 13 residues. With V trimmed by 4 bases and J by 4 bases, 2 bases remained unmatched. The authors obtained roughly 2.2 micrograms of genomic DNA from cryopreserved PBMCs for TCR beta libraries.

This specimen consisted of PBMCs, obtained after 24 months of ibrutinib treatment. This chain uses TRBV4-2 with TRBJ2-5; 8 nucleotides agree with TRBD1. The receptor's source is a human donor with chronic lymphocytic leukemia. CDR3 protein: CASSLGTGETQYF. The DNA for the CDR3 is TGTGCCAGCAGCCTCGGGACAGGAGAGACCCAGTACTTC.